Each of the 11 T cell receptor beta chains below was sequenced from the same sample in a study of cytomegalovirus exposure and HLA in healthy donors. The primer mix had 60 Vbeta and 13 Jbeta primers. TCRdb's table, derived via immunoSEQ multiplex PCR, lists solely in-frame clones and lacks some. In the table there are 180,000 or so clones, approximately 86% of which are singletons. Specimen: PBMCs. The receptor source for this set is a young woman in good health and CMV-seronegative.

J is TRBJ2-1 and V is TRBV14; D is unclear. Germline assignment: CDR1 SGHDN and CDR2 FVKESK. Trimming took off 0 bases at V and 10 bases at J, with 10 bases between the two ends. The CDR3 totals 13 residues. This chain's CDR3 is CASSQDPSVEQFF. The CDR3 DNA is TGTGCCAGCAGCCAAGACCCTAGTGTCGAGCAGTTCTTC.

CDR3 amino acids: CAISESGGGRTQYF. The CDR3 coding sequence is TGTGCCATCAGTGAGTCTGGCGGAGGCCGTACGCAGTATTTT. The chain combines TRBV10-3 with TRBJ2-3; D may be TRBD2 (5 bases). Trimming removed 0 bases from V and 8 bases from J, with 12 bases in between. There are 14 residues in the CDR3. Germline V gives CDR1 ENHRY, CDR2 SYGVKD.

The chain has TRBV6-5 and TRBJ2-1; the D gene is possibly TRBD1 (6 bases). V lost 2 bases to trimming and J lost 8 bases, with 10 bases between them. The CDR3 is 13 residues long. Germline lookup yields CDR1 MNHEY and CDR2 SVGAGI. The CDR3: CASSYTQGYEQFF. For the CDR3, the DNA is TGTGCCAGCAGTTACACACAGGGCTATGAGCAGTTCTTC.

CDR3 protein: CASSLSTTHEQYF. The CDR3 nucleotides read TGTGCCAGCAGTTTGTCGACTACCCACGAGCAGTACTTC. The rearrangement uses TRBV27 and TRBJ2-7; perhaps TRBD2 as D (5 bases). Germline values: CDR1 MNHEY, CDR2 SMNVEV (reference sequence). V lost 3 bases and J 5 bases, leaving 11 bases between the germline ends. CDR3 length: 13 amino acids.

Remarks on this clone: An end of the junction differs from the germline gene, which may be a read error. Other DNA sequences in this specimen translate into the identical CDR3. This chain links TRBV2 with TRBJ2-2; 7 nucleotides align to TRBD1. The CDR3 spans 15 residues. Looked up from germline, CDR1 is SNHLY and CDR2 is FYNNEI. In DNA form, the CDR3 reads TGTGCCAGCGATTTACGTGACAGGGCCGCCGGGGAGTTGTTTTTT. Protein product: CASDLRDRAAGELFF.

The chain recombines TRBV16 with TRBJ1-2; D uncertain. Germline-derived CDR1 and CDR2 are KGHSY and FQNENV. Trimming cost V 0 bases and J 0 bases, with 14 bases left between them. CDR3 length: 17 amino acids. The chain's CDR3 is CASSQSVFQFSNYGYTF. For the CDR3, the DNA is TGTGCCAGCAGCCAATCGGTTTTTCAGTTTTCTAACTATGGCTACACCTTC.

The J gene is TRBJ2-3, the V gene TRBV5-1; 9 nucleotides line up with TRBD2. J lost 2 bases, V lost 4 bases, and 8 bases had no gene match. Per the germline V gene, CDR1 is SGHRS and CDR2 is YFSETQ. The CDR3 runs 16 residues. The CDR3 sequence: CASSGIRLADTDTQYF. CDR3 coding DNA: TGCGCCAGCAGCGGGATTAGACTAGCGGACACAGATACGCAGTATTTT.

The rearrangement uses TRBV28 and TRBJ2-7; perhaps TRBD1 as D (6 bases). V was clipped by 6 bases and J by 0 bases, with 15 bases between them. CDR3 length equals 15 residues. In germline, CDR1 is MDHEN, CDR2 SYDVKM. For the CDR3, the DNA is TGTGCCAGCAGGACCAACAGGGTCAGCTCCTACGAGCAGTACTTC. Protein sequence: CASRTNRVSSYEQYF.

In nucleotides, the CDR3 is TGTGCCACAAGACAGCCTTATGGCTACACCTTC. Residues: CATRQPYGYTF. The genes are TRBV6-5 and TRBJ1-2, with D possibly being TRBD1 (5 bases). Trimming shortened V by 10 bases and J by 5 bases, and 11 bases separated the two germline ends. There are 11 residues in the CDR3. CDR1 MNHEY and CDR2 SVGAGI come from the germline V gene.

The table lists this clone with a count of one. The gene calls are TRBV5-1 and TRBJ2-5; 8 nucleotides line up with TRBD1. The DNA matches TRBJ2-7 better at its end, which makes the J call doubtful. The CDR3 is made up of 15 amino acids. CDR1 is SGHRS, CDR2 YFSETQ, per germline. The CDR3 bases are TGCGCCAGCAGTTATTCCGGGACAGGCTCCTACGAGCAGTACTTC. Amino acids: CASSYSGTGSYEQYF.

The rearrangement joins TRBV19 to TRBJ2-3; D call uncertain. This CDR3 spans 15 amino acids. Germline CDR1 reads LNHDA; CDR2 reads SQIVND (reference sequence). The V and J ends lost 1 base and 0 bases respectively, with 8 bases between them. CDR3 in amino acids: CASSIGGYSTDTQYF. CDR3 bases: TGTGCCAGTAGTATAGGAGGATATAGCACAGATACGCAGTATTTT.